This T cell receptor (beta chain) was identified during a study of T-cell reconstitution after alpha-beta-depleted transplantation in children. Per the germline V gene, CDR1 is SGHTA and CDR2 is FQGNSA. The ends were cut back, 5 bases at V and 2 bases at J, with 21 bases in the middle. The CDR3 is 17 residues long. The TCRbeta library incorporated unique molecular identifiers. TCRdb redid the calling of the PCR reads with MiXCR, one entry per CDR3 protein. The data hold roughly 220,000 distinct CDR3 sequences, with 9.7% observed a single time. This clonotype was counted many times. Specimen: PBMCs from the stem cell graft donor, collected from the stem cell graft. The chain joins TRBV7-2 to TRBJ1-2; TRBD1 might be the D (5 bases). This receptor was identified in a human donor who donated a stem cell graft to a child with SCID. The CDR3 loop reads CASSPQSGGAGNYGYTF. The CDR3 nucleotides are TGTGCCAGCAGCCCACAATCGGGGGGTGCTGGGAACTATGGCTACACCTTC. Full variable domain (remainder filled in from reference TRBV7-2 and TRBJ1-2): GAGVSQSPSNKVTEKGKDVELRCDPISGHTALYWYRQSLGQGLEFLIYFQGNSAPDKSGLPSDRFSAERTGGSVSTLTIQRTQQEDSAVYLCASSPQSGGAGNYGYTFGSGTRLTVV.